Following are 27 T cell receptor beta chains from one sample sequenced in a study of blood T cell repertoires in COVID-19. The repertoire was sequenced with immunoSEQ multiplex PCR; TCRdb's copy has only in-frame clones and lacks some. This sample carries around 200,000 clones, around 88% of them seen once, and the ten largest clones take about 4.5%. The sample consisted of PBMCs or T cells enriched from blood (not recorded which). The receptors were sampled from a woman aged 25 to 39 who had been exposed to COVID-19.

The rearrangement uses TRBV5-1 and TRBJ2-1; D perhaps matches TRBD1 (5 bases). Germline lookup yields CDR1 SGHRS and CDR2 YFSETQ. The V end lost 4 bases, the J end lost 15 bases, and 14 bases lay between the germline ends. The CDR3 spans 11 residues. The CDR3 loop reads CASSLSGWRFF. The DNA for the CDR3 is TGCGCCAGCAGCCTGTCAGGGTGGCGGTTCTTC.

This chain joins TRBV10-1 and TRBJ2-7; 9 bases fit TRBD1. The CDR3 length is 14 residues. With V trimmed by 6 bases and J by 2 bases, 5 bases remained unmatched. Germline assignment: CDR1 WNHNN and CDR2 SYGVQD (reference sequence). CDR3 sequence: CASSPGTGTYEQYF. CDR3 DNA sequence: TGCGCCAGCAGCCCCGGGACAGGGACCTACGAGCAGTACTTC.

The V call is TRBV19, the J call TRBJ2-7; 9 positions agree with TRBD1. The CDR3 is 16 amino acids. V trimming: 5 bases; J trimming: 3 bases; junction bases outside the gene matches: 11. Germline V gene sequence: CDR1 LNHDA, CDR2 SQIVND (reference sequence). The CDR3 protein is CASSDPGQGLGYEQYF. The CDR3 region has the DNA TGTGCCAGTAGTGATCCCGGACAGGGGTTGGGCTACGAGCAGTACTTC.

The chain couples TRBV7-8 to TRBJ1-1; D call uncertain. Germline V gene sequence: CDR1 SGHVS, CDR2 FQNEAQ. The CDR3 totals 15 residues. V was shortened by 5 bases and J by 7 bases, with 20 bases between the two germline ends. This CDR3 reads CASSPRRGQVFEAFF. The CDR3 region has the DNA TGTGCCAGCAGCCCCCGTCGAGGGCAGGTATTTGAAGCTTTCTTT.

The chain combines TRBV3-1 (or the pseudogene TRBV3-2) with TRBJ1-2; TRBD1 matches 7 bases. Germline CDR1 is LGHDT and CDR2 is YNNKEL (reference sequence). J gave up 8 bases and V 7 bases, and 10 bases lay outside the gene matches. The CDR3 runs to 13 residues. CDR3 sequence (DNA): TGTGCCAGCACCGACAGGGCCTCGGGGGGCTACACCTTC. This encodes CASTDRASGGYTF.

CDR3 nucleotides: TGTGCCAGCAGCACCCGTAGGAGTCGGTCCATGGAGACCCAGTACTTC. This gives the protein CASSTRRSRSMETQYF. The V and J genes are TRBV3-1 (or the pseudogene TRBV3-2) and TRBJ2-5; no firm D call. Germline V gives CDR1 LGHDT, CDR2 YNNKEL (reference sequence). Trimming stripped 5 bases from V and 5 bases from J, with 21 bases between. The CDR3 is 16 amino acids.

The chain combines TRBV5-1 with TRBJ1-1, with TRBD1 matching 12 bases. V lost 0 bases to trimming and J lost 5 bases; unmatched junction nucleotides: 14. Germline V gene lookup returns CDR1 SGHRS and CDR2 YFSETQ. The CDR3 runs 19 residues. The CDR3 sequence: CASSLGPTGTGGFGTEAFF. The CDR3 DNA is TGCGCCAGCAGCTTGGGGCCTACCGGGACAGGGGGCTTTGGGACTGAAGCTTTCTTT.

This clone showed up just a few times. The J gene is TRBJ1-3, the V gene TRBV3-1 (or the pseudogene TRBV3-2), with 9 bases identical to TRBD1. With V trimmed by 5 bases and J by 4 bases, 3 bases remained unmatched. Germline V gene data show CDR1 as LGHDT and CDR2 as YNNKEL (reference sequence). This CDR3 is 14 amino acids long. For the CDR3, the DNA is TGTGCCAGCAGCGACAGGGGGGACGGAAACACCATATATTTT. This encodes CASSDRGDGNTIYF.

This clone has just one count. DNA for the CDR3: TGTGCCAGCAGCGGCGGAAGCTCTGGAAACACCATATATTTT. Translation gives CASSGGSSGNTIYF. The rearrangement joins TRBV5-5 to TRBJ1-3, with D unclear. Deletions cut 4 bases from V and 0 bases from J, with 8 bases between. This CDR3 spans 14 amino acids. From germline, CDR1 is SGHKS and CDR2 YYEKEE (reference sequence).

The chain employs TRBV29-1 and TRBJ2-2, with D maybe TRBD2 (5 bases). The CDR3 extends over 15 amino acids. Trimming shortened V by 2 bases and J by 0 bases, and 10 bases separated the two germline ends. In germline, CDR1 is SQVTM, CDR2 ANQGSEA. CDR3 nucleotide sequence: TGCAGCGTTGAACCCACGGGGTCGAACACCGGGGAGCTGTTTTTT. It translates to CSVEPTGSNTGELFF.

This clone was counted between two and nine times. CDR3: CASSQEAGATYNEQFF. As DNA, the CDR3 is TGTGCCAGCAGCCAAGAGGCGGGGGCCACCTACAATGAGCAGTTCTTC. The genes are TRBV14 and TRBJ2-1, with D perhaps matching TRBD2 (7 bases). There are 16 residues in the CDR3. V was trimmed by 0 bases and J by 2 bases, leaving 11 bases between them. Looked up from germline, CDR1 is SGHDN and CDR2 is FVKESK.

CDR3 sequence reads: CASSIRTSVTGELFF. DNA of the CDR3: TGTGCCAGCAGCATCCGGACTAGCGTAACCGGGGAGCTGTTTTTT. The chain recombines TRBV7-8 with TRBJ2-2, with 9 positions matching TRBD2. CDR1 SGHVS and CDR2 FQNEAQ come from the germline V gene. Trimming cost V 5 bases and J 5 bases; bases outside gene matches: 6. This CDR3 spans 15 amino acids.

This chain connects TRBV10-3 to TRBJ2-7, with unresolved D. V was shortened by 3 bases and J by 3 bases, with 15 bases between the two germline ends. The CDR3 covers 15 residues. The germline V gene encodes CDR1 ENHRY and CDR2 SYGVKD. CDR3 DNA sequence: TGTGCCATCAGTGAATTAACTTCTCTCTACTACGAGCAGTACTTC. Its translation: CAISELTSLYYEQYF.

The rearrangement uses TRBV11-3 and TRBJ1-2; 9 nucleotides match TRBD1. Germline V gene data show CDR1 as SGHNT and CDR2 as YENEEA. With 7 bases clipped from V and 7 bases from J, the junction kept 10 bases outside the gene matches. This CDR3 has 14 amino acids. DNA for the CDR3: TGTGCCAGCACCCCTGGGACAGGGTATGGTGGCTACACCTTC. Its translation: CASTPGTGYGGYTF.

The chain has TRBV11-2 and TRBJ2-7; tentative D call: TRBD1 (6 bases). This CDR3 comprises 12 residues. V was trimmed by 5 bases and J by 4 bases, leaving 9 bases between them. The germline gives CDR1 SGHAT, CDR2 FQNNGV. CDR3 in amino acids: CASSPTGYEQYF. CDR3 bases: TGTGCCAGCAGCCCGACAGGTTACGAGCAGTACTTC.

This clone was recorded a few times. The chain uses TRBV3-1 (or the pseudogene TRBV3-2) and TRBJ1-2; 10 bases line up with TRBD1. Unmatched junction bases numbered 4, after V lost 1 base and J lost 8 bases. CDR3 length: 14 residues. The germline gives CDR1 LGHDT, CDR2 YNNKEL (reference sequence). The CDR3 here is CASSQGQGAGGYTF. CDR3 coding DNA: TGTGCCAGCAGCCAAGGACAGGGGGCTGGGGGCTACACCTTC.

The CDR3 DNA follows: TGTGCCAGCAGCTTGTTTCACGGGACAGGGGGCTTCGATCAGCCCCAGCATTTT. It encodes CASSLFHGTGGFDQPQHF. This chain links TRBV5-8 with TRBJ1-5; the match to TRBD1 covers 12 bases. The trim removed 1 base at V and 5 bases at J, leaving 10 bases unmatched. The CDR3 extends over 18 amino acids. CDR1 and CDR2 (germline): SGHTS, YDEGEE.

This clone has only a few counts. This chain uses TRBV3-1 (or the pseudogene TRBV3-2) with TRBJ1-2, with D maybe TRBD1 (6 bases). Looked up from germline, CDR1 is LGHDT and CDR2 is YNNKEL (reference sequence). V was pared by 0 bases and J by 7 bases, with 9 bases between. CDR3 length equals 13 residues. CDR3 protein: CASSQEGGRGYTF. The DNA of the CDR3 is TGTGCCAGCAGCCAAGAAGGGGGACGTGGCTACACCTTC.

This chain joins TRBV6-5 and TRBJ1-6; possibly TRBD1 for D (5 bases). The CDR3 runs 15 residues. Trimming removed 8 bases at V and 7 bases at J, with 18 bases between. Germline V gene sequence: CDR1 MNHEY, CDR2 SVGAGI. The CDR3 loop reads CASQGRVSVNSPLHF. CDR3 sequence (DNA): TGTGCCAGCCAGGGAAGGGTTTCTGTGAATTCACCCCTCCACTTT.

This chain joins TRBV5-6 and TRBJ1-5, with 8 positions matching TRBD1. Unmatched junction bases numbered 8, after V lost 4 bases and J lost 2 bases. Germline V gives CDR1 SGHDT, CDR2 YYEEEE. The CDR3 has 16 residues. The CDR3 sequence: CASSRQGATGNQPQHF. DNA for the CDR3: TGTGCCAGCAGCCGTCAGGGGGCTACGGGCAATCAGCCCCAGCATTTT. The full variable domain, in which reference TRBV5-6 and TRBJ1-5 provide the parts outside the CDR3, is DAGVTQSPTHLIKTRGQQVTLRCSPKSGHDTVSWYQQALGQGPQFIFQYYEEEERQRGNFPDRFSGHQFPNYSSELNVNALLLGDSALYLCASSRQGATGNQPQHFGDGTRLSIL.

This clone was seen just once. This rearrangement joins TRBV3-1 (or the pseudogene TRBV3-2) to TRBJ1-2; a weak D match, TRBD1 (6 bases). The CDR3 spans 15 residues. CDR1 and CDR2 from the germline V gene are LGHDT and YNNKEL (reference sequence). V gave up 0 bases and J gave up 4 bases, with 12 bases separating them. CDR3: CASSQDRAGVYGYTF. In DNA form, the CDR3 reads TGTGCCAGCAGCCAAGATAGGGCAGGGGTCTATGGCTACACCTTC.

The chain links TRBV10-3 to TRBJ1-6; no clear D. Trimming removed 2 bases at V and 6 bases at J, with 8 bases between. The CDR3 extends over 14 amino acids. CDR1 is ENHRY, CDR2 SYGVKD, per germline. The CDR3 DNA reads as TGTGCCATCAGTGAGGGCAGTACTAATTCACCCCTCCACTTT. Residues: CAISEGSTNSPLHF.

This sequence joins TRBV27 and TRBJ1-6, with a tentative D call TRBD1 (5 bases). This CDR3 has 15 residues. The germline gives CDR1 MNHEY, CDR2 SMNVEV (reference sequence). V lost 6 bases, J lost 5 bases, and 14 bases lay in between. The CDR3 coding sequence is TGTGCCAGCAGGCTCCCCGGGGGGGATAATTCACCCCTCCACTTT. As protein: CASRLPGGDNSPLHF.

This chain joins TRBV3-1 (or the pseudogene TRBV3-2) and TRBJ2-4, with 7 positions matching TRBD1. CDR1 is LGHDT, CDR2 YNNKEL, per germline (reference sequence). The CDR3 length is 14 residues. V gave up 4 bases and J gave up 8 bases; unmatched junction bases: 8. In DNA form, the CDR3 reads TGTGCCAGCAGCCGAGGCCAGGGGGACGACATTCAGTACTTC. This encodes CASSRGQGDDIQYF.

The V gene is TRBV14, the J gene TRBJ1-6; D not certain. V was trimmed by 1 base and J by 4 bases, leaving 8 bases between them. Germline V gene sequence: CDR1 SGHDN, CDR2 FVKESK. The CDR3 consists of 15 residues. The chain's CDR3 is CASSQGFGYNSPLHF. The DNA of the CDR3 is TGTGCCAGCAGCCAAGGGTTCGGTTATAATTCACCCCTCCACTTT.

V usage is TRBV11-2 and J usage is TRBJ2-2, with 7 positions matching TRBD1. The trim removed 6 bases at V and 0 bases at J, leaving 1 base unmatched. The germline V gene has CDR1 SGHAT and CDR2 FQNNGV. The CDR3 sequence is 14 residues long. CDR3 coding DNA: TGTGCCAGCAGGGGGACAGCGAACACCGGGGAGCTGTTTTTT. This encodes CASRGTANTGELFF.

CDR3 region: CASSFGGGAVAKNIQYF. The CDR3 bases are TGCGCCAGCAGCTTTGGCGGGGGGGCGGTCGCCAAAAACATTCAGTACTTC. The chain joins TRBV5-1 to TRBJ2-4; 9 positions agree with TRBD2. The CDR3 is made up of 17 amino acids. The V gene end was trimmed by 2 bases and the J gene end by 1 base; junction bases not matched to a gene: 7. CDR1 SGHRS and CDR2 YFSETQ come from the germline V gene.